The 31 T cell receptor beta chains listed next were all sequenced from one sample in a study of human thymus T cells. Corrective heart surgery yielded the resections from which the thymus tissue came. Assay: immunoSEQ multiplex PCR; the TCRdb copy retains only in-frame clones and omits some. The sample has around 130,000 clones, about 93% seen once; the top ten hold less than 0.03%. Sequencing was performed on thymus tissue. The receptors were sampled from a boy less than two years old with a congenital heart defect but otherwise immunologically healthy.

The gene calls are TRBV29-1 and TRBJ1-1; D gene unclear. CDR1 and CDR2 (germline): SQVTM, ANQGSEA. V was shortened by 6 bases and J by 1 base, with 15 bases between the two germline ends. The CDR3 contains 14 residues. The CDR3 coding sequence is TGCAGCGTGAACCTTCACGAGGCGAACACTGAAGCTTTCTTT. Translation gives CSVNLHEANTEAFF.

This sequence joins TRBV4-2 and TRBJ2-3, with 8 bases matching TRBD2. The germline CDR1 and CDR2 sequences are LGHNA and YNFKEQ. V lost 4 bases and J lost 7; bases outside the gene matches: 10. CDR3 length: 15 amino acids. The CDR3 sequence: CASSPGGVEVNTQYF. The CDR3 DNA is TGTGCCAGCAGCCCCGGGGGGGTAGAGGTAAATACGCAGTATTTT.

The chain combines TRBV6-5 with TRBJ2-2; D is uncertain. This CDR3 is built from 12 residues. Looked up from germline, CDR1 is MNHEY and CDR2 is SVGAGI. Deletions cut 5 bases from V and 6 bases from J, with 7 bases between. CDR3 nucleotide sequence: TGTGCCAGCAGTCCCCGGGCCGGGGAGCTGTTTTTT. Translating gives CASSPRAGELFF.

The J gene is TRBJ1-4, the V gene TRBV6-6; D is undetermined. From germline, CDR1 is MNHNY and CDR2 SVGAGI (reference sequence). Trimming pared 2 bases from V and 0 bases from J, leaving 10 bases between. CDR3 length equals 16 residues. CDR3 residues: CASSYGPGPTNEKLFF. As DNA, the CDR3 is TGTGCCAGCAGTTACGGCCCCGGGCCAACTAATGAAAAACTGTTTTTT.

The CDR3: CSVGGAGSTDTQYF. In DNA form, the CDR3 reads TGCAGCGTTGGCGGCGCAGGGAGCACAGATACGCAGTATTTT. This chain uses TRBV29-1 with TRBJ2-3; tentatively, D is TRBD1 (5 bases). This CDR3 is 14 amino acids long. V was cut by 4 bases and J by 0 bases, with 11 bases left in between. The germline gives CDR1 SQVTM, CDR2 ANQGSEA.

This sequence joins TRBV11-2 and TRBJ1-5, with 8 bases identical to TRBD1. The V segment lost 0 bases and the J segment 3 bases; nucleotides outside the gene matches: 4. This CDR3 spans 16 amino acids. CDR1 SGHAT and CDR2 FQNNGV come from the germline V gene. The CDR3 region is CASSLDSGGPNQPQHF. CDR3 nucleotide sequence: TGTGCCAGCAGCTTAGATTCAGGGGGCCCCAATCAGCCCCAGCATTTT.

The chain couples TRBV9 to TRBJ2-2; TRBD2 aligns across 12 bases. Germline V gives CDR1 SGDLS, CDR2 YYNGEE. Losses at the gene ends were 3 bases for V and 7 bases for J; bases not matched to a gene: 4. CDR3 size: 15 residues. The CDR3 DNA is TGTGCCAGCAGCGCTAGCGGGGGGGTCGACGGGGAGCTGTTTTTT. It codes for CASSASGGVDGELFF.

The chain couples TRBV6-1 to TRBJ1-1; D is uncertain. This CDR3 region has 13 residues. Germline V gene lookup returns CDR1 MNHNS and CDR2 SASEGT. V was cut by 3 bases and J by 7 bases, with 12 bases left in between. The CDR3 sequence is CASSDPNGGEAFF. DNA of the CDR3: TGTGCCAGCAGTGACCCCAATGGTGGTGAAGCTTTCTTT.

The chain recombines TRBV28 with TRBJ1-2, with D hard to call. CDR3 length: 14 amino acids. CDR1 and CDR2 (germline): MDHEN, SYDVKM. Trimming cost V 4 bases and J 4 bases, with 13 bases left between them. This CDR3 is CASSSETPLYGYTF. CDR3 bases: TGTGCCAGCAGTTCGGAGACACCTCTCTATGGCTACACCTTC.

The rearrangement joins TRBV28 to TRBJ1-6; perhaps TRBD1 as D (6 bases). Trimming pared 6 bases from V and 8 bases from J, leaving 17 bases between. The length of the CDR3 is 15 residues. Looked up from germline, CDR1 is MDHEN and CDR2 is SYDVKM. The CDR3 spells CASSPAGQEDSPLHF. CDR3 DNA: TGTGCCAGCAGCCCGGCGGGACAAGAGGATTCACCCCTCCACTTT.

The chain employs TRBV6-1 and TRBJ1-6; 9 bases are shared with TRBD1. V gave up 2 bases and J gave up 9 bases; unmatched junction bases: 5. CDR1 and CDR2 from the germline V gene are MNHNS and SASEGT. The CDR3 loop spans 15 amino acids. The CDR3 DNA follows: TGTGCCAGCAGTGAACTGGACAGGGGAGGTTCACCCCTCCACTTT. It specifies CASSELDRGGSPLHF.

This rearrangement joins TRBV7-2 to TRBJ1-1; D uncertain. V was clipped by 5 bases and J by 1 base, with 11 bases between them. This CDR3 is 14 amino acids long. CDR1 SGHTA and CDR2 FQGNSA come from the germline V gene. CDR3 in amino acids: CASSPTDGNTEAFF. CDR3 DNA sequence: TGTGCCAGCAGCCCTACCGACGGGAACACTGAAGCTTTCTTT. Filled out from reference TRBV7-2 and TRBJ1-1, the complete variable domain reads GAGVSQSPSNKVTEKGKDVELRCDPISGHTALYWYRQSLGQGLEFLIYFQGNSAPDKSGLPSDRFSAERTGGSVSTLTIQRTQQEDSAVYLCASSPTDGNTEAFFGQGTRLTVV.

The V and J genes are TRBV4-3 and TRBJ2-5; D unclear. V shed 0 bases and J shed 4 bases, with 12 bases lying between them. In germline, CDR1 is LGHNA, CDR2 YSLEER. The CDR3 spans 15 residues. CDR3 loop: CASSQEGPQGETQYF. Written as DNA, the CDR3 is TGCGCCAGCAGCCAAGAAGGCCCCCAAGGAGAGACCCAGTACTTC.

This chain joins TRBV4-2 and TRBJ2-2, with TRBD2 as a possible D gene (7 bases). The CDR3 contains 16 residues. Trimming shortened V by 1 base and J by 4 bases, and 13 bases separated the two germline ends. CDR1 is LGHNA, CDR2 YNFKEQ, per germline. CDR3: CASSQVGAGATGELFF. In DNA form, the CDR3 reads TGTGCCAGCAGCCAAGTTGGGGCGGGGGCCACCGGGGAGCTGTTTTTT.

The chain employs TRBV4-1 and TRBJ2-6; the D gene could be TRBD1 or TRBD2 (7 bases each). There are 20 residues in the CDR3. Trimming removed 3 bases from V and 1 base from J, with 22 bases in between. Germline values: CDR1 MGHRA, CDR2 YSYEKL. The CDR3 region has the DNA TGCGCCAGCAGCCACAGAATGAGACAGGGAGGGGCGTCTGGGGCCAACGTCCTGACTTTC. Protein product: CASSHRMRQGGASGANVLTF.

V usage is TRBV27 and J usage is TRBJ2-5; D remains ambiguous. Per the germline V gene, CDR1 is MNHEY and CDR2 is SMNVEV (reference sequence). This CDR3 contains 13 residues. V was cut by 5 bases and J by 1 base, with 8 bases left in between. The CDR3 loop reads CASSRTPQETQYF. The CDR3 DNA follows: TGTGCCAGCAGTCGCACCCCCCAAGAGACCCAGTACTTC.

The chain joins TRBV5-1 to TRBJ2-1; 9 bases align to TRBD1. Germline V gene sequence: CDR1 SGHRS, CDR2 YFSETQ. CDR3 size: 15 residues. J was trimmed by 8 bases and V by 7 bases; bases with no gene match: 13. CDR3 nucleotides: TGCGCCAGCCCATTTTCGGGGACAGGGTGGGATGAGCAGTTCTTC. Amino acids: CASPFSGTGWDEQFF.

The chain carries TRBV5-1 and TRBJ2-5, with D hard to call. CDR1 and CDR2 (germline): SGHRS, YFSETQ. The CDR3 loop spans 13 amino acids. V lost 4 bases, J lost 1 base, and 8 bases lay in between. CDR3 sequence (DNA): TGCGCCAGCAGCCCGTACCCCCAAGAGACCCAGTACTTC. Translating it yields CASSPYPQETQYF.

The chain is built from TRBV6-6 and TRBJ1-4; no definite D call. CDR1 is MNHNY, CDR2 SVGAGI, per germline (reference sequence). The CDR3 spans 16 residues. Trimming left V 1 base short and J 1 base short, with 10 bases between. CDR3 DNA: TGTGCCAGCAGTTACTGGGGATGGGTAACTAATGAAAAACTGTTTTTT. Translating gives CASSYWGWVTNEKLFF.

V usage is TRBV7-2 and J usage is TRBJ2-7, with 8 bases identical to TRBD1. The germline CDR1 and CDR2 sequences are SGHTA and FQGNSA. CDR3 size: 15 residues. V lost 5 bases, J lost 2 bases, and 8 bases stayed unmatched. The CDR3 region has the DNA TGTGCCAGCAGCCAAGGGACAGGTCTTACCTACGAGCAGTACTTC. The encoded protein is CASSQGTGLTYEQYF.

This clone was detected only a few times. J is TRBJ1-6 and V is TRBV6-5, with D unresolved. The CDR3 totals 11 residues. V shed 5 bases and J shed 8 bases, with 4 bases lying between them. The germline V gene encodes CDR1 MNHEY and CDR2 SVGAGI. CDR3 in DNA: TGTGCCAGCAGTGGGGATTCACCCCTCCACTTT. As protein: CASSGDSPLHF.

This chain links TRBV11-3 with TRBJ2-3; 9 bases are shared with TRBD2. The V gene end was trimmed by 3 bases and the J gene end by 5 bases; junction bases not matched to a gene: 6. Per the germline V gene, CDR1 is SGHNT and CDR2 is YENEEA. The CDR3 is 15 residues long. The DNA of the CDR3 is TGTGCCAGCAGCTTTAGGGCTAGCGGGGAAGATACGCAGTATTTT. Translating it yields CASSFRASGEDTQYF.

The rearrangement links TRBV7-9 to TRBJ2-5; 9 positions agree with TRBD1. Germline loops: CDR1 SEHNR, CDR2 FQNEAQ (reference sequence). V shed 5 bases and J 3 bases; nucleotides not matched to a gene: 7. The CDR3 has 15 amino acids. The CDR3 sequence is CASSPRQGGEETQYF. The CDR3 region has the DNA TGTGCCAGCAGCCCACGACAGGGGGGGGAAGAGACCCAGTACTTC.

This rearrangement joins TRBV4-1 to TRBJ1-3, with D possibly being TRBD1 (5 bases). The CDR3 sequence is 15 residues long. The germline V and J ends were trimmed by 1 base and 4 bases, with 11 bases remaining between them. Germline CDR1 is MGHRA and CDR2 is YSYEKL. The CDR3 sequence is CASSQGPGHGNTIYF. As DNA, the CDR3 is TGCGCCAGCAGCCAAGGCCCCGGACACGGAAACACCATATATTTT.

The J gene is TRBJ2-4, the V gene TRBV7-2, with a weak D call TRBD2 (5 bases). V was trimmed by 5 bases and J by 0 bases, leaving 20 bases between them. This CDR3 contains 18 residues. Looked up from germline, CDR1 is SGHTA and CDR2 is FQGNSA. The CDR3 loop reads CASSESRESLLAKNIQYF. DNA for the CDR3: TGTGCCAGCAGCGAGTCGAGGGAGTCTCTTTTAGCCAAAAACATTCAGTACTTC.

The sample holds a few counts of this clone. The chain couples TRBV7-9 to TRBJ2-6; 7 bases match TRBD1. Germline V gene data show CDR1 as SEHNR and CDR2 as FQNEAQ (reference sequence). The CDR3 is made up of 16 amino acids. Germline trimming cut 6 bases from V and 2 bases from J; bases unmatched to any gene: 7. CDR3 nucleotides: TGTGCCAGCAGTAGGCAAGGGACAGCTGGGGCCAACGTCCTGACTTTC. Encoded protein: CASSRQGTAGANVLTF.

The rearrangement joins TRBV5-4 to TRBJ2-3, with 11 positions matching TRBD2. V shed 0 bases, J shed 0 bases, and the junction held 9 bases outside the gene matches. Germline V gene lookup returns CDR1 SGHNT and CDR2 YYREEE (reference sequence). The CDR3 spans 19 residues. This CDR3 reads CASSLVASGGNTSTDTQYF. CDR3 nucleotides: TGTGCCAGCAGCTTGGTGGCTAGCGGGGGGAATACTAGCACAGATACGCAGTATTTT.

The chain has TRBV19 and TRBJ1-2; D call uncertain. From germline, CDR1 is LNHDA and CDR2 SQIVND (reference sequence). Trimming took off 5 bases at V and 6 bases at J, with 22 bases between the two ends. The CDR3 loop spans 16 amino acids. The CDR3 DNA is TGTGCCAGTAGTTCGTTTATAAGCTCAAAAGAGGATGGCTACACCTTC. Translating gives CASSSFISSKEDGYTF.

V is TRBV7-2 and J is TRBJ1-3; D uncertain. Trimming removed 0 bases at V and 0 bases at J, with 12 bases between. From germline, CDR1 is SGHTA and CDR2 FQGNSA. The CDR3 is 17 amino acids. CDR3 DNA: TGTGCCAGCAGCTTAGCGCCCCGGACGCTCTCTGGAAACACCATATATTTT. This translates into CASSLAPRTLSGNTIYF.

V gene TRBV5-4 combines with J gene TRBJ1-3, with D possibly matching TRBD1 (5 bases). The CDR3 totals 15 residues. V was cut by 2 bases and J by 3 bases, with 12 bases left in between. The germline V gene encodes CDR1 SGHNT and CDR2 YYREEE (reference sequence). The CDR3 sequence: CASSFDREDGNTIYF. DNA of the CDR3: TGTGCCAGCAGCTTTGACAGAGAGGATGGAAACACCATATATTTT. The variable domain in full, with the rest retrieved from reference TRBV5-4 and TRBJ1-3, is ETGVTQSPTHLIKTRGQQVTLRCSSQSGHNTVSWYQQALGQGPQFIFQYYREEENGRGNFPPRFSGLQFPNYSSELNVNALELDDSALYLCASSFDREDGNTIYFGEGSWLTVV.

The chain recombines TRBV19 with TRBJ1-6; perhaps TRBD1 as D (6 bases). V lost 5 bases and J 0 bases, leaving 14 bases between the germline ends. Germline CDR1 and CDR2: LNHDA and SQIVND (reference sequence). CDR3 length equals 17 residues. The CDR3 loop is CASSPGQGRSYNSPLHF. CDR3 DNA sequence: TGTGCCAGTAGTCCAGGGCAGGGGCGCTCCTATAATTCACCCCTCCACTTT.